The 23 T cell receptor beta chains below come from one sample, sequenced in a study of cytomegalovirus exposure and HLA in healthy donors. Using immunoSEQ multiplex PCR, the repertoire was profiled, and TCRdb retains in-frame clones only, with some absent. The repertoire holds 85,000 to 90,000 clones, with 96% as singletons. Material: PBMCs. Every receptor here comes from a man aged 18-30 years in good health and CMV-seronegative.

The V call is TRBV2, the J call TRBJ1-2; TRBD1 aligns across 9 bases. Trimming removed 4 bases from V and 4 bases from J; junction bases left unmatched: 4. This CDR3 is 14 amino acids long. Germline-derived CDR1 and CDR2 are SNHLY and FYNNEI. The CDR3 bases are TGTGCCAGCAGTGGGGACAGGGTTACCTATGGCTACACCTTC. Its protein is CASSGDRVTYGYTF. The full variable domain, in which reference TRBV2 and TRBJ1-2 provide the parts outside the CDR3, is EPEVTQTPSHQVTQMGQEVILRCVPISNHLYFYWYRQILGQKVEFLVSFYNNEISEKSEIFDDQFSVERPDGSNFTLKIRSTKLEDSAMYFCASSGDRVTYGYTFGSGTRLTVV.

V is TRBV5-4 and J is TRBJ2-7; 10 bases fit TRBD1. This CDR3 comprises 13 residues. Per the germline V gene, CDR1 is SGHNT and CDR2 is YYREEE (reference sequence). Germline trimming cut 9 bases from V and 2 bases from J; bases unmatched to any gene: 5. The CDR3 protein is CAIRDRGAYEQYF. CDR3 bases: TGTGCCATCCGGGACAGGGGAGCCTACGAGCAGTACTTC.

With regard to this clone: One end of the junction is discordant with germline, which a read error may explain. This sequence joins TRBV11-2 and TRBJ2-6, with TRBD1 identical over 8 bases. CDR1 and CDR2 (germline): SGHAT, FQNNGV. The CDR3 extends over 15 amino acids. CDR3 sequence: CASSLTGAGANILTF. The CDR3 nucleotides read TGTGCCAGCAGCTTGACAGGGGCTGGGGCCAACATCCTGACTTTC.

The table lists this clone with a count of one. The chain links TRBV13 to TRBJ2-5, with D perhaps matching TRBD1 (5 bases). V was shortened by 3 bases and J by 0 bases, with 5 bases between the two germline ends. Germline CDR1 PRHDT, CDR2 FYEKMQ (reference sequence). The CDR3 sequence is 13 residues long. The CDR3 nucleotides read TGTGCCAGCAGCTTCAGGGACCAAGAGACCCAGTACTTC. Protein product: CASSFRDQETQYF.

The V call is TRBV29-1, the J call TRBJ1-1, with D perhaps matching TRBD1 (6 bases). CDR1 is SQVTM and CDR2 is ANQGSEA in the germline V gene. This CDR3 has 14 residues. The V end was cut by 7 bases, the J end by 0 bases, with 15 bases between. The CDR3 region has the DNA TGCAGCGCTCCTCTAACAGGGTTGAACACTGAAGCTTTCTTT. This codes for CSAPLTGLNTEAFF.

The V and J genes are TRBV27 and TRBJ1-5; 8 nucleotides agree with TRBD1. The CDR3 extends over 14 amino acids. Trimming removed 1 base from V and 7 bases from J; junction bases left unmatched: 3. Germline V gene lookup returns CDR1 MNHEY and CDR2 SMNVEV (reference sequence). The CDR3 sequence is CASSLFRGQQPQHF. CDR3 sequence (DNA): TGTGCCAGCAGTTTATTCAGGGGGCAACAGCCCCAGCATTTT.

This sequence joins TRBV7-8 and TRBJ1-2; TRBD1 aligns across 10 bases. Germline V lookup: CDR1 SGHVS, CDR2 FQNEAQ. The CDR3 length is 16 residues. V was clipped by 5 bases and J by 4 bases; unmatched bases: 10. CDR3 nucleotide sequence: TGTGCCAGCAGCCAGACAGGGGGCGGGGGTCTCTATGGCTACACCTTC. As protein: CASSQTGGGGLYGYTF.

The chain carries TRBV13 and TRBJ2-3, with TRBD2 matching over 8 bases. V dropped 3 bases and J dropped 2; count of bases not matched to a gene: 7. CDR1 and CDR2 (germline): PRHDT, FYEKMQ (reference sequence). This CDR3 has 16 amino acids. This CDR3 is CASSFRAGGNTDTQYF. The CDR3 bases are TGTGCCAGCAGCTTTCGTGCGGGAGGAAACACAGATACGCAGTATTTT.

The V gene is TRBV30, the J gene TRBJ2-7; 9 positions match TRBD1. Germline V lookup: CDR1 GTSNPN, CDR2 SVGIG (reference sequence). This CDR3 spans 17 amino acids. The V segment lost 3 bases and the J segment 2 bases; nucleotides outside the gene matches: 14. The CDR3 sequence: CAWSGPPGQGLTYEQYF. The CDR3 DNA reads TGTGCCTGGAGCGGGCCCCCGGGACAGGGCCTCACCTACGAGCAGTACTTC.

The rearrangement joins TRBV9 to TRBJ1-4; 10 bases fit TRBD1. The CDR3 totals 17 residues. The germline gives CDR1 SGDLS, CDR2 YYNGEE. After removal of 0 bases from V and 7 bases from J, the junction contained 9 bases not matched to a gene. The DNA for the CDR3 is TGTGCCAGCAGCGTAGCCGGGACAGGGGCGGTCAGTGAAAAACTGTTTTTT. It translates to CASSVAGTGAVSEKLFF.

This chain links TRBV6-1 with TRBJ1-2; no firm D call. Germline V CDR1 and CDR2: MNHNS, SASEGT. Between the trimmed V and J ends, which lost 2 bases and 7 bases, there was a span of 14 bases. The CDR3 extends over 14 amino acids. The CDR3 protein is CASSERDLGGGYTF. CDR3 in DNA: TGTGCCAGCAGTGAAAGAGACTTGGGTGGTGGCTACACCTTC.

The chain recombines TRBV7-9 with TRBJ2-1, with 11 nucleotides matching TRBD1. The CDR3 extends over 15 amino acids. The J segment lost 7 bases and the V segment lost 5 bases, leaving 7 bases of the junction unmatched. Per germline, CDR1 SEHNR and CDR2 FQNEAQ (reference sequence). The CDR3 DNA sequence: TGTGCCAGCAGCCCCCGGGACAGGGGGGAGAATGAGCAGTTCTTC. Protein sequence: CASSPRDRGENEQFF. The complete variable domain, with remaining parts taken from reference TRBV7-9 and TRBJ2-1, reads DTGVSQNPRHKITKRGQNVTFRCDPISEHNRLYWYRQTLGQGPEFLTYFQNEAQLEKSRLLSDRFSAERPKGSFSTLEIQRTEQGDSAMYLCASSPRDRGENEQFFGPGTRLTVL.

The rearrangement uses TRBV7-3 and TRBJ2-6, with TRBD1 as a possible D gene (5 bases). Trimming cost V 2 bases and J 0 bases, with 14 bases left between them. This CDR3 spans 18 amino acids. CDR1 and CDR2 (germline): SGHTA, FQGTGA. The CDR3 bases are TGTGCCAGCAGCTTATCGCCAGGGCTAGTCTCTGGGGCCAACGTCCTGACTTTC. Amino acids: CASSLSPGLVSGANVLTF.

The chain links TRBV5-1 to TRBJ2-3, with 9 bases identical to TRBD1. Per germline, CDR1 SGHRS and CDR2 YFSETQ. This CDR3 has 15 amino acids. V shed 0 bases and J 4 bases; nucleotides not matched to a gene: 3. CDR3 DNA: TGCGCCAGCAGCTTGGGACAGGGGGTGGCAGATACGCAGTATTTT. This translates into CASSLGQGVADTQYF.

The rearrangement links TRBV5-1 to TRBJ1-6, with D perhaps TRBD1 (6 bases). From germline, CDR1 is SGHRS and CDR2 YFSETQ. V lost 0 bases and J 14 bases, leaving 15 bases between the germline ends. The CDR3 length is 14 residues. CDR3 coding DNA: TGCGCCAGCAGCTTGGGTTCCGAAGGGGGAACCCTCCACTTT. This sequence encodes CASSLGSEGGTLHF.

This chain connects TRBV7-2 to TRBJ2-1, with TRBD2 matching over 7 bases. This CDR3 contains 15 residues. Germline CDR1 reads SGHTA; CDR2 reads FQGNSA. The V and J ends lost 4 bases and 3 bases, in that order; junction bases with no gene match: 6. The CDR3 region is CASSYRAGDYNEQFF. The DNA of the CDR3 is TGTGCCAGCAGCTATCGCGCGGGAGACTACAATGAGCAGTTCTTC.

Details on this clone: A read error may account for a junction end that differs from germline. This chain connects TRBV7-2 to TRBJ2-3, with 13 positions matching TRBD2. The germline gives CDR1 SGHTA, CDR2 FQGNSA. This CDR3 has 15 residues. This CDR3 is CASSELAGGADTQYF. The CDR3 DNA reads TGTGCCAGCAGCGAACTAGCGGGAGGGGCAGACACGCAGTATTTT.

The V call is TRBV28, the J call TRBJ2-3; D is perhaps TRBD1 (5 bases). Trimming took off 6 bases at V and 10 bases at J, with 14 bases between the two ends. Germline CDR1 and CDR2: MDHEN and SYDVKM. This CDR3 comprises 12 residues. The CDR3 protein is CASSRKGRPQYF. CDR3 sequence (DNA): TGTGCCAGCAGCCGGAAGGGGCGCCCGCAGTATTTT.

The genes are TRBV7-2 and TRBJ1-1, with D perhaps TRBD1 (5 bases). The length of the CDR3 is 13 residues. V was trimmed by 2 bases and J by 1 base, leaving 5 bases between them. The germline V gene has CDR1 SGHTA and CDR2 FQGNSA. CDR3 in amino acids: CASSLTGNTEAFF. DNA of the CDR3: TGTGCCAGCAGCTTAACAGGGAACACTGAAGCTTTCTTT.

V and J are TRBV19 and TRBJ2-7; 9 bases match TRBD2. Trimming at V came to 5 bases and at J to 2 bases, leaving 10 bases not matched to a gene. Looked up from germline, CDR1 is LNHDA and CDR2 is SQIVND (reference sequence). The CDR3 has 16 residues. For the CDR3, the DNA is TGTGCCAGTAGTTGGTCTAGCGGGACCTTACCCTACGAGCAGTACTTC. Its protein is CASSWSSGTLPYEQYF.

The chain carries TRBV27 and TRBJ2-7, with 9 bases that match TRBD2. The CDR3 consists of 14 residues. The germline V gene encodes CDR1 MNHEY and CDR2 SMNVEV (reference sequence). V lost 6 bases and J lost 5; bases outside the gene matches: 8. The CDR3 DNA is TGTGCCAGCAGCCGCCGAGGGACTAGCAACGAGCAGTACGTC. Residues: CASSRRGTSNEQYV.

V gene TRBV7-2 combines with J gene TRBJ1-5; TRBD1 is a possible D gene (6 bases). This CDR3 is 17 amino acids long. CDR1 is SGHTA and CDR2 is FQGNSA in the germline V gene. V gave up 0 bases and J gave up 6 bases, with 18 bases separating them. CDR3 bases: TGTGCCAGCAGCTTAGCGAATGGGGGCGTCATGGGTCAGCCCCAGCATTTT. This translates into CASSLANGGVMGQPQHF.

About this clone: The junction does not match germline at one end; this may be a read error. Here the CDR3 DNA reads TGTGCTAGCAGCTTAGAGAGGCAGGGGACCCAGTACTTC. As protein: CASSLERQGTQYF. The chain links TRBV7-7 to TRBJ2-5, with D tentatively TRBD1 (5 bases). There are 13 residues in the CDR3. Germline lookup yields CDR1 SSHAT and CDR2 FNYEAQ (reference sequence).